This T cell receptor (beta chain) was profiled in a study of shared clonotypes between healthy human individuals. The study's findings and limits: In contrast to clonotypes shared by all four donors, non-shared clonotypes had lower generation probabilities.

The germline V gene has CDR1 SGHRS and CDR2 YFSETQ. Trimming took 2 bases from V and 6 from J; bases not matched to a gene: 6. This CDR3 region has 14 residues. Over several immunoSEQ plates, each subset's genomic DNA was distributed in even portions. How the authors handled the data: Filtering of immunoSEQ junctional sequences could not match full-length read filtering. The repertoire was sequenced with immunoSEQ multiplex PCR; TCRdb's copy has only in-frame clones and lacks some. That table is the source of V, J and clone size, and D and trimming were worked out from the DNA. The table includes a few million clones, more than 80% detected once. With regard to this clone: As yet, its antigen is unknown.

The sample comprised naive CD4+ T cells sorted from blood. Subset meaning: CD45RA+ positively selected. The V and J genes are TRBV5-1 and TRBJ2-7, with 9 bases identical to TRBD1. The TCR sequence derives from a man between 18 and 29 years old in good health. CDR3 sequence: CASSFGQGPFEQYF. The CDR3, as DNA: TGCGCCAGCAGCTTTGGACAGGGGCCCTTCGAGCAGTACTTC.